Below, one T cell receptor beta chain is given with its context. What it binds is not known. The V gene's germline CDR1 is SGHVS and CDR2 FQNEAQ. V lost 0 bases and J 0 bases, leaving 14 bases between the germline ends. The CDR3 covers 17 residues. The data were obtained in a study of graft-versus-host responses after intestinal transplantation. Study in general: Transplant recipients had multivisceral, liver-intestinal, or isolated intestinal grafts. For around 3 years after anti-thymocyte globulin induction, all recipients took tacrolimus and steroids.

Here immunoSEQ multiplex PCR was the method, and the copy in TCRdb shows in-frame clones only, minus some. The repertoire has around 90,000 clones, 85% to 95% of them found once; the top ten carry around 0.49%. Study-wide findings and caveats: Analysis identified GvH clones in recipient marrow, with some appearing first in ileum or blood. Individuals who had graft-donor T cell macrochimerism had allografts that showed high graft-versus-host to host-versus-graft clonal ratios.

This sequence was found in a human donor who received an intestinal transplant. The chain carries TRBV7-8 and TRBJ1-1; possible D gene TRBD1, 6 bases. This sample comprised unstimulated CD8+ T cells sorted from spleen or lymph node cells, obtained before intestinal transplant. In DNA, the CDR3 is TGTGCCAGCAGCTTAGCCGGCCCAGGGGCCATGAACACTGAAGCTTTCTTT. Its protein product is CASSLAGPGAMNTEAFF.